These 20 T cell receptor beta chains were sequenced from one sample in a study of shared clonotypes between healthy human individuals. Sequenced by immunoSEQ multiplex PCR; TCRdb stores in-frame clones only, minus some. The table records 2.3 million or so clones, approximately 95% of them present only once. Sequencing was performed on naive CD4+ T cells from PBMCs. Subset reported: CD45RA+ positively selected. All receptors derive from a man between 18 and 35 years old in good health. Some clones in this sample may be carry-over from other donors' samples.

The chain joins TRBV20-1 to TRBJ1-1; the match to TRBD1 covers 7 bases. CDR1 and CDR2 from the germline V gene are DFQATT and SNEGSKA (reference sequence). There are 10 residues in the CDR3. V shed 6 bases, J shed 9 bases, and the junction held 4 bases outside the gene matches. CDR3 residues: CSAGGQQAFF. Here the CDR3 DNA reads TGCAGTGCCGGGGGACAGCAAGCTTTCTTT.

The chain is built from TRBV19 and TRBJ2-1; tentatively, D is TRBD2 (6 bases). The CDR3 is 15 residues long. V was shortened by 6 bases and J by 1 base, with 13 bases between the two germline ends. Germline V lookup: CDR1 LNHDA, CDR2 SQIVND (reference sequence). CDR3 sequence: CASSSGLPSYNEQFF. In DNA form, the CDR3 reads TGTGCCAGTAGCTCGGGACTGCCATCCTACAATGAGCAGTTCTTC. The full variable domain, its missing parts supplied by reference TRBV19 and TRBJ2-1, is DGGITQSPKYLFRKEGQNVTLSCEQNLNHDAMYWYRQDPGQGLRLIYYSQIVNDFQKGDIAEGYSVSREKKESFPLTVTSAQKNPTAFYLCASSSGLPSYNEQFFGPGTRLTVL.

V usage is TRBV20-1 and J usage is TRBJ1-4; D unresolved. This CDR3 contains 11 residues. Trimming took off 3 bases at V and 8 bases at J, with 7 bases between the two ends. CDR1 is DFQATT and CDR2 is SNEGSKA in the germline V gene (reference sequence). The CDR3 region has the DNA TGCAGTGCTAGTAATCGGGAAAAACTGTTTTTT. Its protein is CSASNREKLFF.

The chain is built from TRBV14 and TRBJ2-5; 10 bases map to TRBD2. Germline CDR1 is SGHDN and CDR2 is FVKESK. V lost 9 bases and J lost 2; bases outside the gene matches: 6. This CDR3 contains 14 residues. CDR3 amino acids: CARKTSGIQETQYF. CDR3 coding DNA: TGTGCCAGAAAAACTAGCGGGATTCAAGAGACCCAGTACTTC.

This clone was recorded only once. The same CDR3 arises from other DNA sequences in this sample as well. CDR3 nucleotides: TGTGCCAGCAGCGCCTCAGGGACTAGCGGCAGTTACGAGCAGTACTTC. Translation gives CASSASGTSGSYEQYF. The genes are TRBV9 and TRBJ2-7; 11 bases are a match to TRBD2. V was clipped by 3 bases and J by 4 bases; unmatched bases: 9. Germline loops: CDR1 SGDLS, CDR2 YYNGEE. The CDR3 totals 16 residues.

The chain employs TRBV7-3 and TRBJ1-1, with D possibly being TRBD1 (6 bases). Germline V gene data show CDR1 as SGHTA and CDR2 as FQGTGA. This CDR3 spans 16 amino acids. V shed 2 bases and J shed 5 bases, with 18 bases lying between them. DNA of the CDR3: TGTGCCAGCAGCTTATTTCACCAGGGGCCGGGGACTGAAGCTTTCTTT. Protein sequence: CASSLFHQGPGTEAFF.

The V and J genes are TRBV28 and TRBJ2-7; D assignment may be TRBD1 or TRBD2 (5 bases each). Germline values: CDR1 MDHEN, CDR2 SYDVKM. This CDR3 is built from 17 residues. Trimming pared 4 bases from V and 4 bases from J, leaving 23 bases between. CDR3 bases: TGTGCCAGCAGTTCGAGAGGGGCCGACCGAGCTGTTTACGAGCAGTACTTC. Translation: CASSSRGADRAVYEQYF.

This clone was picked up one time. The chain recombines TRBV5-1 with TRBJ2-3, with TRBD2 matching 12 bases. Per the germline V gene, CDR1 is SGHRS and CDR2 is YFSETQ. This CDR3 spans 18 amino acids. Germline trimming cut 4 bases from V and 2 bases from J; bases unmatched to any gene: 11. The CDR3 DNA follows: TGCGCCAGCAGCGCCGTAGCCGGGACTAGCGGGTACACAGATACGCAGTATTTT. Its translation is CASSAVAGTSGYTDTQYF.

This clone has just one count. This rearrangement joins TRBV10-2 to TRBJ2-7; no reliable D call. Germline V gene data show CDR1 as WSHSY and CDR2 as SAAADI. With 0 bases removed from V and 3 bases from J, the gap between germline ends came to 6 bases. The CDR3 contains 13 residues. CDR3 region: CASSESGNYEQYF. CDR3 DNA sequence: TGCGCCAGCAGTGAGTCGGGCAACTACGAGCAGTACTTC.

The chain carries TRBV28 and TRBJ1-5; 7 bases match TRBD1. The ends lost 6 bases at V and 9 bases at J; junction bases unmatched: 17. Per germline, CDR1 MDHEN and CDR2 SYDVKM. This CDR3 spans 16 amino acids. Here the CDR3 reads CASRQRGPREPRPQHF. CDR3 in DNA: TGTGCCAGCAGGCAAAGGGGGCCCAGGGAACCTCGGCCCCAGCATTTT. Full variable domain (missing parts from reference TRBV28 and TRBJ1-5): DVKVTQSSRYLVKRTGEKVFLECVQDMDHENMFWYRQDPGLGLRLIYFSYDVKMKEKGDIPEGYSVSREKKERFSLILESASTNQTSMYLCASRQRGPREPRPQHFGDGTRLSIL.

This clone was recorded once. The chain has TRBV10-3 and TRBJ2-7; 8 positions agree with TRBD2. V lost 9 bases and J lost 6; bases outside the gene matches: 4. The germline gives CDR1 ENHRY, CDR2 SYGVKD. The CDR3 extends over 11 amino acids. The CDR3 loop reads CAIGGGLEQYF. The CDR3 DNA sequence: TGTGCCATTGGCGGGGGGCTCGAGCAGTACTTC.

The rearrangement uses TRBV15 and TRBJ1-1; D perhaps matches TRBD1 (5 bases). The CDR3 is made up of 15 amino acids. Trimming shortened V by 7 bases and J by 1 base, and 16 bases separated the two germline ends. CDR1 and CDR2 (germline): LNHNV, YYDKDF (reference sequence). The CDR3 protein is CATTRRWDRNTEAFF. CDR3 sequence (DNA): TGTGCCACCACCCGACGTTGGGACCGGAACACTGAAGCTTTCTTT.

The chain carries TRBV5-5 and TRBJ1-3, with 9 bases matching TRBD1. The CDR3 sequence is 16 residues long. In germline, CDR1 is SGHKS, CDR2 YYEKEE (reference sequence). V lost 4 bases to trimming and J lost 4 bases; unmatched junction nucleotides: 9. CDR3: CASSTQGARYGNTIYF. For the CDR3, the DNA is TGTGCCAGCAGCACACAGGGGGCGCGGTACGGAAACACCATATATTTT.

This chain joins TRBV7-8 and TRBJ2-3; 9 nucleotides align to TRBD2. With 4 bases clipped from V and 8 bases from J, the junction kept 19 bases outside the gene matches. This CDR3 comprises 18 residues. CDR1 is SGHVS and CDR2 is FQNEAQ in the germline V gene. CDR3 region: CASSSPPAGGTITVTQYF. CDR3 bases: TGTGCCAGCAGCTCGCCCCCAGCGGGAGGTACTATCACTGTTACGCAGTATTTT.

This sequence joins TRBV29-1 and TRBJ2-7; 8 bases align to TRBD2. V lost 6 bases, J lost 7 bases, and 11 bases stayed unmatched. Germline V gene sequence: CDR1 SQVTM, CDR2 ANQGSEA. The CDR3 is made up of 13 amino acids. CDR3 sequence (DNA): TGCAGCGTCACTACCGGGGGGGCCGTAGAGCAGTACTTC. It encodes CSVTTGGAVEQYF.

CDR3 amino acids: CAATGQAAGTEAFF. The CDR3 DNA is TGTGCCGCAACAGGACAGGCGGCAGGCACTGAAGCTTTCTTT. The chain has TRBV10-3 and TRBJ1-1; 7 positions match TRBD1. CDR3 length: 14 amino acids. CDR1 is ENHRY and CDR2 is SYGVKD in the germline V gene. V gave up 11 bases and J gave up 4 bases; unmatched junction bases: 13.

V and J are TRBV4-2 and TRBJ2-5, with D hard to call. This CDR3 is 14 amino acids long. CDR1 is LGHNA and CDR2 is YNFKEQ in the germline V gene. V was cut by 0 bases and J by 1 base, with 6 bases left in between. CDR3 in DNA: TGTGCCAGCAGCCAAGAACCTACCCAAGAGACCCAGTACTTC. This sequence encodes CASSQEPTQETQYF.

The CDR3 here is CASRRTPSSGNTIYF. The CDR3, as DNA: TGTGCCAGCAGAAGGACACCTAGCTCTGGAAACACCATATATTTT. The genes are TRBV11-3 and TRBJ1-3; D perhaps matches TRBD1 (5 bases). The CDR3 runs 15 residues. From germline, CDR1 is SGHNT and CDR2 YENEEA. Trimming removed 6 bases from V and 0 bases from J, with 12 bases in between.

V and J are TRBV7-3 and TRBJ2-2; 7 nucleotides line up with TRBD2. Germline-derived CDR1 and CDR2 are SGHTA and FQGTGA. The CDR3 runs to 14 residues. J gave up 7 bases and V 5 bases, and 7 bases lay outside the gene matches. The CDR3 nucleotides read TGTGCCAGCAGCCGAGGGAGCGGGGACGGGGAGCTGTTTTTT. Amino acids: CASSRGSGDGELFF.

The CDR3 spells CASSDGIRGKVRETQYF. For the CDR3, the DNA is TGTGCCAGCAGTGATGGGATCCGGGGTAAGGTCCGAGAGACCCAGTACTTC. This chain uses TRBV6-1 with TRBJ2-5, with D maybe TRBD2 (5 bases). This CDR3 comprises 17 residues. Germline V gene data show CDR1 as MNHNS and CDR2 as SASEGT. Trimming stripped 3 bases from V and 4 bases from J, with 21 bases between.